The rows below give T cell receptor beta chains drawn from one sample of a study of graft-versus-host responses after intestinal transplantation. These receptors are not linked to any known antigen. The data were produced by immunoSEQ multiplex PCR, yet TCRdb's version contains in-frame clones alone and is incomplete. This sample has under 65,000 clones; about 94% occur once, and the top ten carry around 0.38%. The sequences come from unstimulated CD4+ T cells sorted from spleen or lymph node cells, collected before transplant. These receptors originate from a human donor who was the organ donor for an intestinal transplant. Each CDR3 is given with its conserved first and last residue. D genes are given only for firm matches. A clone size is listed for some rows: how often the clone was seen (once, few, many), or a class if it is expanded.

size,V,J,D,CDR3,DNA
-,TRBV30,TRBJ2-5,-,CAWNWGQETQYF,TGTGCCTGGAACTGGGGCCAAGAGACCCAGTACTTC
once,TRBV6-5,TRBJ1-4,-,CASSYELGSEKLFF,TGTGCCAGCAGTTACGAGCTGGGATCCGAAAAACTGTTTTTT
-,TRBV19,TRBJ2-3,-,CASSSVGGDTDTQYF,TGTGCCAGTAGTTCGGTGGGCGGGGACACAGATACGCAGTATTTT
-,TRBV18,TRBJ2-3,TRBD2,CASSPPRLAGPLGQYF,TGTGCCAGCTCACCACCACGACTAGCGGGACCCTTAGGGCAGTATTTT
-,TRBV5-5,TRBJ1-1,-,CASSGSDRNEAFF,TGTGCCAGCAGCGGGTCGGACAGAAATGAAGCTTTCTTT
-,TRBV6-5,TRBJ2-1,TRBD1,CASSSDRVGYNEQFF,TGTGCCAGCAGTTCAGACAGGGTGGGCTACAATGAGCAGTTCTTC
-,TRBV12-5,TRBJ2-1,TRBD1,CASGLGPDRVRFF,TGTGCTAGTGGTTTGGGTCCGGACAGGGTTCGGTTCTTC
once,TRBV7-3,TRBJ2-5,-,CASSFLEHEETQYF,TGTGCCAGCAGCTTCCTCGAGCACGAAGAGACCCAGTACTTC
few,TRBV19,TRBJ1-2,-,CASRAGANYGYTF,TGTGCCAGTAGGGCAGGGGCTAACTATGGCTACACCTTC
-,TRBV19,TRBJ2-5,-,CASSPTFKRVSQETQYF,TGTGCCAGTAGCCCGACTTTTAAAAGGGTTTCGCAAGAGACCCAGTACTTC
-,TRBV7-9,TRBJ1-2,TRBD1,CASSIGQGRNYGYTF,TGTGCCAGCAGCATCGGACAGGGGCGGAACTATGGCTACACCTTC
once,TRBV29-1,TRBJ2-5,-,CSVGGSTKTQYF,TGCAGCGTTGGGGGCAGTACGAAGACCCAGTACTTC
-,TRBV14,TRBJ1-6,-,CASSQGRVVSPLHF,TGTGCCAGCAGCCAGGGACGGGTTGTTTCACCCCTCCACTTT
-,TRBV4-1,TRBJ2-5,-,CASSPVLAVQETQYF,TGCGCCAGCAGCCCAGTACTAGCAGTACAAGAGACCCAGTACTTC
-,TRBV7-2,TRBJ2-1,-,CASSSGLIPLDNEQFF,TGTGCCAGCAGCTCAGGACTAATCCCCCTGGACAATGAGCAGTTCTTC
-,TRBV27,TRBJ2-2,-,CASSPLIGARNTGELFF,TGTGCCAGCAGCCCCCTTATCGGGGCGCGAAACACCGGGGAGCTGTTTTTT
-,TRBV7-2,TRBJ1-1,-,CASSLWGKAFF,TGTGCCAGCAGCTTATGGGGTAAAGCTTTCTTT
-,TRBV14,TRBJ2-7,-,CASSQPRGAARLNF,TGTGCCAGCAGCCAACCAAGGGGGGCCGCCCGCCTGAACTTC
once,TRBV19,TRBJ2-1,TRBD1,CASSRDRGRYNEQFF,TGTGCCAGTAGTAGGGACAGGGGGCGCTACAATGAGCAGTTCTTC
-,TRBV19,TRBJ2-7,-,CASSSGGQGIYEQYF,TGTGCCAGTAGTTCCGGGGGGCAGGGGATCTACGAGCAGTACTTC
-,TRBV4-1,TRBJ2-2,-,CASRAHTGELFF,TGCGCCAGCAGAGCTCACACCGGGGAGCTGTTTTTT
-,TRBV25-1,TRBJ2-5,-,CASSEFRGLGETQYF,TGTGCCAGCAGTGAATTCCGGGGGCTAGGGGAGACCCAGTACTTC
few,TRBV5-8,TRBJ1-2,-,CASSLVVAYGYTF,TGTGCCAGCAGCTTGGTGGTTGCCTATGGCTACACCTTC